The sample holds one count of the clone carrying this TCR beta chain. Sequencing was performed with immunoSEQ multiplex PCR; in TCRdb, only in-frame clones are kept and a portion is missing. In the table there are about 200,000 clones, 82% of which are singletons. Germline values: CDR1 MNHEY, CDR2 SMNVEV (reference sequence). CDR3 length: 12 residues. V was shortened by 4 bases and J by 7 bases, with 10 bases between the two germline ends. These data belong to a study of blood T cell repertoires in COVID-19. This chain links TRBV27 with TRBJ1-2; the D is unclear. Source material: peripheral blood. The clonotype originates from an older woman with COVID-19, enrolled during active disease. The CDR3 sequence: CASSSRGIGYTF. The CDR3 DNA reads as TGTGCCAGCAGTTCACGGGGAATTGGCTACACCTTC.